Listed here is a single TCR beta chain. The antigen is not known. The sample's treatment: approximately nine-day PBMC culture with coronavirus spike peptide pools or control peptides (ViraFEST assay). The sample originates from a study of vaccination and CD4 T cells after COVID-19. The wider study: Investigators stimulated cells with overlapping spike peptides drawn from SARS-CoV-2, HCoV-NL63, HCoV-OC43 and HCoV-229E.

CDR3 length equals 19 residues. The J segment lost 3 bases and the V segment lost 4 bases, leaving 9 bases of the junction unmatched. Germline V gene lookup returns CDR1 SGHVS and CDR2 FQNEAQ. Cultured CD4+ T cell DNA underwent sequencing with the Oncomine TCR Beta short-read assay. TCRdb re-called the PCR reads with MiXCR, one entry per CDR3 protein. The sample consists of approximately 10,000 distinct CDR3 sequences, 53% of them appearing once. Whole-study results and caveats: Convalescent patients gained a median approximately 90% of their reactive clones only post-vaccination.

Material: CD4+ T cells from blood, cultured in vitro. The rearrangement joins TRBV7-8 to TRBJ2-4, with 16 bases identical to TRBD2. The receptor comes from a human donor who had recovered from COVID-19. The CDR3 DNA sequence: TGTGCCAGCAGCTCGACCGGGACTAGCGGGAGGGTAGGCAAAAACATTCAGTACTTC. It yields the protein CASSSTGTSGRVGKNIQYF. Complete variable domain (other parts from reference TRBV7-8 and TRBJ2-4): GAGVSQSPRYKVAKRGQDVALRCDPISGHVSLFWYQQALGQGPEFLTYFQNEAQLDKSGLPSDRFFAERPEGSVSTLKIQRTQQEDSAVYLCASSSTGTSGRVGKNIQYFGAGTRLSVL.